The TCR beta chain described here comes from a study of response to subunit inactivated influenza vaccine. Whole-study findings and limits: With each seasonal influenza vaccination, the authors suggested, few new T cells are recruited.

A word on this clonotype: Its target is not known. A much larger clone lies one base from this, so it may be a read error.

Using its own MiXCR run on the RT-PCR reads, TCRdb lists one record per CDR3 protein. The profile shows roughly 160,000 distinct CDR3 sequences, approximately 12% of them singletons. V dropped 4 bases and J dropped 4 bases, with 19 bases sitting between them. CDR3 size: 16 residues. Per germline, CDR1 SGHRS and CDR2 YFSETQ. This specimen consisted of CD8+ T cells sorted from PBMCs, obtained roughly 24 months after vaccination. This TCR was sampled from a man aged 50 to 75 who received an inactivated influenza vaccine. This chain uses TRBV5-1 with TRBJ2-3; perhaps TRBD2 as D (5 bases). The chain's CDR3 is CASSANMAAGADTQYF. The CDR3 nucleotides read TGCGCCAGCAGCGCAAACATGGCGGCCGGGGCAGATACGCAGTATTTT.